This TCR beta chain was sequenced in a study of vaccination and CD4 T cells after COVID-19 (dated by TCRdb to between 2021 and 2024). Background for the entire study: The convalescent cohort included six males and four females, with two Hispanic individuals, seven Caucasians, two Asians and one multiracial person. Overlapping spike peptide pools from SARS-CoV-2 and from the common cold coronaviruses HCoV-NL63, HCoV-OC43 and HCoV-229E were used as culture stimuli. Post-vaccine blood samples were taken a median of approximately 70 days after the second vaccine dose, with a range of about 12 to 250 days. Each participant got two doses of either the Pfizer-BioNTech BNT162b2 vaccine (n=8) or the Moderna mRNA-1273 vaccine (n=2). Post-COVID blood samples were collected from convalescent patients a median of around 100 days after diagnosis, with a range of roughly 30 to 161 days. In roughly 11 COVID-19 convalescent patients and a few infection-naive healthy vaccine recipients, the spike-specific CD4+ TCR repertoire before mRNA vaccination was compared with the repertoire after mRNA vaccination. In control cultures, a CEFX viral epitope pool was used as positive control, an HIV-1 Nef peptide pool was used as negative control, or no peptide was added.

A few counts support this clonotype. Its antigen has not been determined. No much larger clone exists at a distance of one base, and base qualities are not known. Libraries were built with PCR. DNA from cultured CD4+ T cells underwent TCR sequencing with the Oncomine TCR Beta short-read assay at the Johns Hopkins FTIC core. The QIAamp micro DNA kit was used to extract genomic DNA from the cultured CD4+ T cells. Oncomine TCR Beta libraries from cultured CD4+ T cells were pooled using unique dual indexes and sequenced on an Illumina iSeq 100. Processing in the source paper ran as follows. Non-productive sequences were removed, and CDR3s not starting with C, not ending with F or W, or shorter than 7 amino acids were discarded. The MANAFEST web application was used to identify antigen-specific clonotypes by comparing peptide-stimulated wells against reference wells and other culture wells. For a clone to be called positive, the clone needed an FDR below 0.05, an odds ratio above 5, and a productive frequency above 0.1% in at least two of three replicate wells. Cross-reactive clonotypes were defined as significantly expanded in both SARS-CoV-2 spike wells and at least one common cold coronavirus spike condition. Using R version 3.6.1, CDR3 homology was evaluated through Levenshtein distances (stringdist) along with unrooted phylogenetic trees (ape). The public reads were run again by TCRdb, first through fastp at Q25 and then through MiXCR, and only productive beta chains were kept. Rows with one shared CDR3 protein collapse into an entry with the most common genes and DNA. TCRdb's processing, not the authors' own work, is the source of the V and J calls. The sample profile shows over 15,000 distinct CDR3 sequences; approximately 81% of them were found once. The top ten hold roughly 9.4% of the sample.

The treatment or condition label of this sample denotes: roughly 10-day PBMC culture with coronavirus spike peptide pools or control peptides (ViraFEST assay). To expand antigen-specific T cells with peptide pools and then pick out the expanded clonotypes through TCR sequencing, the study relied on the ViraFEST assay. Healthy vaccine recipients had no prior SARS-CoV-2 infection, confirmed by negative nucleocapsid antibody tests before and after vaccination. Each well held approximately 2 million PBMCs cultured in IMDM containing roughly 5% human AB serum and approximately 9.8 IU/ml IL-2, with 7.5 to 10 ug/ml peptide pools added. On days 3 and 7, half of the culture medium was replaced with fresh IL-2-containing medium. CD4+ T cells were isolated after roughly 10 days of culture through negative selection using the EasySep CD4+ T cell isolation kit. Ficoll-Paque Plus gradient centrifugation was used to isolate PBMCs from whole blood, and the isolated PBMCs were then either used fresh or cryopreserved at -140C. Each culture condition was generally run in triplicate wells.

Here is what the overall study found, with its caveats: The number of convalescent patients in the study was relatively small, and the study did not examine early timepoints following natural infection. In convalescent patients, a median about 86% of post-vaccine SARS-CoV-2-reactive clones were detected only after vaccination, and vaccine-specific priming was suggested by this finding. Although the median number of SARS-CoV-2-reactive clonotypes went up from around 20 after infection to about 38 after vaccination, the increase was not significant. In convalescent patients, nearly all vaccine-specific clones (304 of 307) were found to be mono-reactive for SARS-CoV-2 spike rather than cross-reactive with common cold coronaviruses.

The cysteine opens and the phenylalanine closes a CDR3 of 13 amino acids. Solely the CDR3 DNA is kept, with 39 bases framed from the first base. V loses 6 bases, J loses 7 bases, and the germline ends lie 18 bases apart. From a lookup of the germline V gene (reference sequence), CDR1 and CDR2 are GTSNPN and SVGIG. Rearrangement joined TRBV30 to TRBJ1-2; the D gene assignment is ambiguous. This specimen was CD4+ T cells from blood, cultured in vitro, taken after SARS-CoV-2 vaccination. This TCR was recovered from a human donor who received a COVID-19 vaccine. CDR3 reads: CACASGAGGGYTF. The DNA sequence is TGTGCCTGCGCTTCTGGCGCAGGTGGTGGCTACACCTTC. Beyond the CDR3, the reference TRBV30 and TRBJ1-2 genes provide the residues; the full variable domain reads: SQTIHQWPATLVQPVGSPLSLECTVEGTSNPNLYWYRQAAGRGLQLLFYSVGIGQISSEVPQNLSASRPQDRQFILSSKKLLLSDSGFYLCACASGAGGGYTFGSGTRLTVV.